The 9 T cell receptor beta chains below were found in one sample sequenced in a study of siplizumab effects on memory and regulatory T cells. Generated by immunoSEQ multiplex PCR, the TCRdb table keeps only in-frame clones and is missing some. The sample holds more than 50,000 clones, 85% to 95% seen once. The sample consisted of CD8+ T cells sorted from blood. The origin of the receptors is a human donor in good health.

The gene calls are TRBV9 and TRBJ2-2, with TRBD2 matching over 7 bases. The CDR3 runs to 16 residues. With 6 bases clipped from V and 1 base from J, the junction kept 9 bases outside the gene matches. CDR1 and CDR2 from the germline V gene are SGDLS and YYNGEE. This CDR3 reads CASNQWEGWNTGELFF. The CDR3 nucleotides are TGTGCCAGCAACCAATGGGAGGGTTGGAACACCGGGGAGCTGTTTTTT.

With regard to this clone: One end of the junction fails to match germline, which may point to a read error. The rearrangement links TRBV6-1 to TRBJ2-7; D is unresolved. Germline loops: CDR1 MNHNS, CDR2 SASEGT. The CDR3 runs 14 residues. CDR3 in DNA: TGTGTCAGCAGTTATCAGGCCCCCTTTTACGAGCAGTACTTC. Protein product: CVSSYQAPFYEQYF.

This chain links TRBV12-5 with TRBJ2-7; D call uncertain. V lost 6 bases and J 6 bases, leaving 6 bases between the germline ends. This CDR3 is 10 amino acids long. Germline lookup yields CDR1 LGHNT and CDR2 FRNRAP. The CDR3 reads CASGGSEQYF. Written as DNA, the CDR3 is TGTGCTAGTGGGGGTAGCGAGCAGTACTTC.

The chain carries TRBV28 and TRBJ2-3, with D uncertain. Germline values: CDR1 MDHEN, CDR2 SYDVKM. The CDR3 extends over 14 amino acids. Trimming took off 3 bases at V and 0 bases at J, with 7 bases between the two ends. For the CDR3, the DNA is TGTGCCAGCAGTTTGGTGGGGAGCACAGATACGCAGTATTTT. This sequence encodes CASSLVGSTDTQYF. The whole variable domain, filled in from reference TRBV28 and TRBJ2-3, reads DVKVTQSSRYLVKRTGEKVFLECVQDMDHENMFWYRQDPGLGLRLIYFSYDVKMKEKGDIPEGYSVSREKKERFSLILESASTNQTSMYLCASSLVGSTDTQYFGPGTRLTVL.

The gene calls are TRBV9 and TRBJ2-2; TRBD1 matches at 9 bases. This CDR3 is built from 15 residues. Germline trimming cut 3 bases from V and 7 bases from J; bases unmatched to any gene: 7. Germline values: CDR1 SGDLS, CDR2 YYNGEE. CDR3 sequence: CASSARGTGIGELFF. CDR3 sequence (DNA): TGTGCCAGCAGCGCAAGAGGGACAGGGATCGGGGAGCTGTTTTTT.

The chain employs TRBV6-5 and TRBJ1-1, with a weak D call TRBD1 (6 bases). Trimming pared 8 bases from V and 7 bases from J, leaving 20 bases between. The CDR3 covers 14 residues. Germline V CDR1 and CDR2: MNHEY, SVGAGI. CDR3 sequence reads: CASLTRKDRLEAFF. Written as DNA, the CDR3 is TGTGCCAGCCTAACGCGCAAGGACAGACTTGAAGCTTTCTTT.

The chain has TRBV6-1 and TRBJ1-1; perhaps TRBD1 as D (6 bases). Germline CDR1 MNHNS, CDR2 SASEGT. The CDR3 extends over 13 amino acids. V lost 6 bases, J lost 5 bases, and 13 bases lay in between. CDR3 in amino acids: CASRAGVITEAFF. Here the CDR3 DNA reads TGTGCCAGCAGAGCAGGGGTAATAACTGAAGCTTTCTTT.

This rearrangement joins TRBV27 to TRBJ1-1; no clear D gene. Germline-derived CDR1 and CDR2 are MNHEY and SMNVEV (reference sequence). V lost 1 base, J lost 1 base, and 4 bases lay in between. This CDR3 has 13 residues. Here the CDR3 reads CASSLWGNTEAFF. The CDR3 nucleotides read TGTGCCAGCAGTTTATGGGGGAACACTGAAGCTTTCTTT.

The chain has TRBV15 and TRBJ2-5, with D tentatively TRBD1 or TRBD2 (5 bases each). V was trimmed by 0 bases and J by 7 bases, leaving 15 bases between them. The V gene's germline CDR1 is LNHNV and CDR2 YYDKDF (reference sequence). The length of the CDR3 is 15 residues. The CDR3 loop reads CATSRDREGRGTQYF. The DNA of the CDR3 is TGTGCCACCAGCAGAGATCGTGAGGGGCGCGGGACCCAGTACTTC.